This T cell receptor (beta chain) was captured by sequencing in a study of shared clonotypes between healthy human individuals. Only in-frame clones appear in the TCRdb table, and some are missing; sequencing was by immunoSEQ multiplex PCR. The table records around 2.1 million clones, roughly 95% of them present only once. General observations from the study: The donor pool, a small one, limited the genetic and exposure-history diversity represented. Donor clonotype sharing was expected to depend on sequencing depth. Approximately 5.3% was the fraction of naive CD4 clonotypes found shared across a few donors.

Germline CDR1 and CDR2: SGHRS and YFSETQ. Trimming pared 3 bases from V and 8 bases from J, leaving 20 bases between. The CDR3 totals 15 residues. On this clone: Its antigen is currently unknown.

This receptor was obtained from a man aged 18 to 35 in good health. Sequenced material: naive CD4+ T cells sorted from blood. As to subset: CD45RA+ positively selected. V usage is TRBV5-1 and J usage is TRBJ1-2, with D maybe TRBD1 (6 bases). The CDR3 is CASSWDTGLGEGYTF. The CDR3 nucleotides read TGCGCCAGCAGCTGGGACACAGGGTTAGGAGAGGGCTACACCTTC. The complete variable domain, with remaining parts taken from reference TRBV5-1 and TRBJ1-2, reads KAGVTQTPRYLIKTRGQQVTLSCSPISGHRSVSWYQQTPGQGLQFLFEYFSETQRNKGNFPGRFSGRQFSNSRSEMNVSTLELGDSALYLCASSWDTGLGEGYTFGSGTRLTVV.